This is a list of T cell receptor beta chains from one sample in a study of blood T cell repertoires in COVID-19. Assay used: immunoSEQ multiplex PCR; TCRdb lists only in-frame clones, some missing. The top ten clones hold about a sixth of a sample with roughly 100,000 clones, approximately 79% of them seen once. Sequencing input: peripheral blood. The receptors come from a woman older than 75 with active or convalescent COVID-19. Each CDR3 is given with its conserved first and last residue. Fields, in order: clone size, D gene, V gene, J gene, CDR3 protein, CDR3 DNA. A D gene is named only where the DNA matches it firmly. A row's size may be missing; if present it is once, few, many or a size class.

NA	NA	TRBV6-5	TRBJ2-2	CASSYGAGNTGELFF	TGTGCCAGCAGTTACGGGGCAGGGAACACCGGGGAGCTGTTTTTT
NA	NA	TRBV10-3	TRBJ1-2	CAISESQPGQPYGYTF	TGTGCCATCAGTGAGTCGCAACCCGGACAGCCCTATGGCTACACCTTC
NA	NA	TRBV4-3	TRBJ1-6	CASSQLFGSPLHF	TGCGCCAGCAGCCAATTGTTCGGTTCACCCCTCCACTTT
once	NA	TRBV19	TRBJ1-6	CASSRDTEKPRSLHF	TGTGCCAGTAGCCGGGACACGGAAAAACCCAGGTCCCTCCACTTT
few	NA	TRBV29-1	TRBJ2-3	CSAQLSGNHTDTQYF	TGCAGCGCTCAACTTTCCGGGAACCACACAGATACGCAGTATTTT
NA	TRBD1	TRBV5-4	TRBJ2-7	CASSLHGDRGREQYF	TGTGCCAGCAGCTTGCATGGGGACAGGGGACGTGAGCAGTACTTC
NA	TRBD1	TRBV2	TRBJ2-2	CASSGQGRVGELFF	TGTGCCAGCTCGGGACAGGGGAGAGTCGGGGAGCTGTTTTTT
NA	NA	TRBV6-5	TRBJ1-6	CASTNNINSPLHF	TGTGCCAGCACGAACAATATAAATTCACCCCTCCACTTT
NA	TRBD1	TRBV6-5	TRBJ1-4	CASRTDRSTNEKLFF	TGTGCCAGCAGGACGGACAGGTCAACTAATGAAAAACTGTTTTTT
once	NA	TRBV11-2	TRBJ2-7	CASSRFYEQYF	TGTGCCAGCAGCCGGTTCTACGAGCAGTACTTC
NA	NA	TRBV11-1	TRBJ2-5	CASSSKRVEGETQYF	TGTGCCAGCAGTTCGAAAAGGGTTGAGGGCGAGACCCAGTACTTC
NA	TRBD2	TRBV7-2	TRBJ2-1	CASSLRGSGYNEQFF	TGTGCCAGCAGCCTCCGGGGTAGCGGGTACAATGAGCAGTTCTTC
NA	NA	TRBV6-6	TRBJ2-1	CASSSQPSDNAEQFF	TGTGCCAGCAGTTCCCAGCCTAGCGACAATGCTGAGCAGTTCTTC
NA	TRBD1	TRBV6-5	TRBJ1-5	CASSLDRAGGQPQHF	TGTGCCAGCAGTCTGGACAGGGCAGGAGGTCAGCCCCAGCATTTT
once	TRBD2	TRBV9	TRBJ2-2	CASSVGGRGNTGELFF	TGTGCCAGCAGCGTCGGCGGGAGGGGGAACACCGGGGAGCTGTTTTTT
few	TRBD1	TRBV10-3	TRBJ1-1	CAISDRGPVNTEAFF	TGTGCCATCAGCGACAGGGGGCCGGTGAACACTGAAGCTTTCTTT
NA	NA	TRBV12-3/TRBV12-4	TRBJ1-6	CASSLAVNSPLHF	TGTGCCAGCAGTTTGGCCGTTAATTCACCCCTCCACTTT
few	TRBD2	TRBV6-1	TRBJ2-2	CASSVDSGSANTGELFF	TGTGCCAGCAGTGTCGATAGCGGGAGCGCGAACACCGGGGAGCTGTTTTTT
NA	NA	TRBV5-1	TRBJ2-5	CASSLDGRGQETQYF	TGCGCCAGCAGCTTGGACGGGAGAGGGCAAGAGACCCAGTACTTC
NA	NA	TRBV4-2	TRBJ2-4	CASSPTPVVHIQYF	TGTGCCAGCAGCCCTACCCCCGTTGTGCACATTCAGTACTTC